The 2 T cell receptor beta chains below were found in one sample sequenced in a study of T cell changes during pregnancy in multiple sclerosis. Repertoires were generated with immunoSEQ multiplex PCR, while TCRdb's copy carries only in-frame clones and drops some. The sample yields 45,000 to 70,000 clones, roughly 94% seen once. The source was CD4+ T cells from peripheral blood mononuclear cells, collected in the second trimester of pregnancy. Receptors were obtained from a female donor with multiple sclerosis, enrolled in a pregnancy study.

This sequence joins TRBV6-1 and TRBJ1-1; the match to TRBD1 covers 8 bases. J was trimmed by 0 bases and V by 5 bases; bases with no gene match: 5. Per the germline V gene, CDR1 is MNHNS and CDR2 is SASEGT. The CDR3 consists of 15 residues. The CDR3: CASSSGTGLNTEAFF. CDR3 bases: TGTGCCAGCAGTTCTGGGACAGGACTGAACACTGAAGCTTTCTTT.

This CDR3 is CASSMRGNLRQSSYNSPLHF. The DNA for the CDR3 is TGTGCCAGTAGTATGCGGGGAAATCTGAGGCAGAGCTCCTATAATTCACCCCTCCACTTT. The chain carries TRBV19 and TRBJ1-6; D gene unclear. V was clipped by 3 bases and J by 0 bases, with 21 bases between them. Germline CDR1 and CDR2: LNHDA and SQIVND (reference sequence). CDR3 length: 20 residues. Together with reference TRBV19 and TRBJ1-6, the CDR3 gives the full variable domain: DGGITQSPKYLFRKEGQNVTLSCEQNLNHDAMYWYRQDPGQGLRLIYYSQIVNDFQKGDIAEGYSVSREKKESFPLTVTSAQKNPTAFYLCASSMRGNLRQSSYNSPLHFGNGTRLTVT.